This TCR beta chain is from a study of molecular identifiers for immune sequencing clone quantification. This clonotype was recorded once. From germline, CDR1 is MNHEY and CDR2 SVGAGI. The CDR3 sequence is 15 residues long. Trimming took 2 bases from V and 5 from J, leaving 13 bases between them. TCRdb passed the PCR reads through MiXCR, listing each CDR3 protein once. The data contain tens of thousands of distinct CDR3 sequences, around 23% of them seen just once; the ten biggest clones take up approximately 1.1%. The clonotype originates from a human donor in good health. Some libraries in this study had Jurkat cell RNA spiked in. This chain connects TRBV6-5 to TRBJ2-1, with D tentatively TRBD1 (5 bases). Sequencing was done on a sample of naive CD8+ T cells from blood, with Jurkat cell RNA spiked in. As for subset: FACS-sorted CD8+CD4-CCR7+CD45RA+ naive T cells. In DNA, the CDR3 is TGTGCCAGCAGTTACGGGGTCCTGGGGCACAATGAGCAGTTCTTC. The encoded protein is CASSYGVLGHNEQFF.